A single sample gave rise to the 14 T cell receptor delta chains below, sequenced in a study of gamma-delta chains in newborns, infants, children (dated by TCRdb to the late 2010s). Instrument used: Illumina MiSeq. The public reads were reprocessed by TCRdb using CATT, and rows of matching DNA were later combined. Recorded for this sample are 7,000 to 9,500 delta-chain clones; 22% of them occurred a single time. The ten largest account for around 4.4% of the sample. Sequencing was performed on blood. The receptor source for this set is a child who was a newborn, infant or young child, either healthy, febrile or measles-vaccinated (not recorded which).

This rearrangement joins TRDV1 to TRDJ1; 12 positions match TRDD3. Germline-derived CDR1 and CDR2 are TSWWSYY and QGS. The CDR3 is 22 amino acids. V lost 5 bases, J lost 1 base, and 23 bases stayed unmatched. This CDR3 is CALGPPHSRAGGYVRVTDKLIF. The CDR3 DNA is TGTGCTCTTGGGCCACCGCATTCCAGGGCTGGGGGATACGTTCGGGTCACCGATAAACTCATCTTT.

As concerns this clone: Other nucleotide sequences from this sample produce the same CDR3. V and J are TRDV2 and TRDJ3, with 7 nucleotides matching TRDD3. V shed 0 bases, J shed 4 bases, and the junction held 14 bases outside the gene matches. Per germline, CDR1 GEAIGNYY and CDR2 EKD. This CDR3 is built from 20 residues. The CDR3 bases are TGTGCCTGTGACACCGCCGGGGGATCCCCAACGTTGTGGGACACCCGACAGATGTTTTTC. Encoded protein: CACDTAGGSPTLWDTRQMFF.

The gene calls are TRDV2 and TRDJ1; D might be TRDD3 (5 bases). Germline values: CDR1 GEAIGNYY, CDR2 EKD. The CDR3 is made up of 16 amino acids. The ends were cut back, 2 bases at V and 1 base at J, with 16 bases in the middle. Here the CDR3 DNA reads TGTGCCTGTGACAAGAGTTGGGGACGCCGCACCGATAAACTCATCTTT. This codes for CACDKSWGRRTDKLIF.

The chain is built from TRDV2 and TRDJ1; TRDD3 matches 10 bases. Per germline, CDR1 GEAIGNYY and CDR2 EKD. With V trimmed by 3 bases and J by 2 bases, 5 bases remained unmatched. This CDR3 is 15 amino acids long. CDR3 DNA: TGTGCCTGTGACCTACTGGGGGATGGGACCGATAAACTCATCTTT. This gives the protein CACDLLGDGTDKLIF.

A single count supports this clone. This chain connects TRDV2 to TRDJ1; D not certain. V shed 0 bases and J shed 0 bases, with 19 bases lying between them. Per the germline V gene, CDR1 is GEAIGNYY and CDR2 is EKD. The CDR3 consists of 18 residues. The CDR3 spells CACDTVGASGTYTDKLIF. The DNA of the CDR3 is TGTGCCTGTGACACCGTCGGGGCGTCGGGAACGTACACCGATAAACTCATCTTT.

The chain recombines TRDV2 with TRDJ1; 11 bases line up with TRDD3. Germline V gives CDR1 GEAIGNYY, CDR2 EKD. The V gene end was trimmed by 3 bases and the J gene end by 2 bases; junction bases not matched to a gene: 4. The length of the CDR3 is 15 residues. The CDR3 DNA is TGTGCCTGTGACCTACTGGGGGATATAACCGATAAACTCATCTTT. It encodes CACDLLGDITDKLIF.

This clone was seen only a few times. J is TRDJ1 and V is TRDV2; no firm D call. Germline CDR1 reads GEAIGNYY; CDR2 reads EKD. The CDR3 is 19 amino acids. V shed 4 bases and J shed 6 bases, with 32 bases lying between them. CDR3 DNA sequence: TGTGCCTGTGATCCCGTCGGAAAGGGGCGATCGGTTTCCAACAATAAACTCATCTTT. The encoded protein is CACDPVGKGRSVSNNKLIF.

The chain links TRDV2 to TRDJ1, with 8 bases matching TRDD3. The germline gives CDR1 GEAIGNYY, CDR2 EKD. CDR3 length: 16 residues. The V and J ends lost 2 bases and 6 bases, in that order; junction bases with no gene match: 13. The CDR3: CACDNVGGIRVHKLIF. The CDR3 nucleotides read TGTGCCTGTGACAACGTTGGAGGGATACGGGTACATAAACTCATCTTT.

The chain uses TRDV2 and TRDJ1; no clear D. The CDR3 consists of 17 residues. The V and J ends lost 0 bases and 0 bases respectively, with 16 bases between them. From germline, CDR1 is GEAIGNYY and CDR2 EKD. As DNA, the CDR3 is TGTGCCTGTGACACCGTCGGGGCCCAATCGTACACCGATAAACTCATCTTT. Translating it yields CACDTVGAQSYTDKLIF.

This clone was counted a few times. CDR3 DNA: TGTGCCTGTGATCCTCTGGGCCACACCGATAAACTCATCTTT. This sequence encodes CACDPLGHTDKLIF. The rearrangement links TRDV2 to TRDJ1; perhaps TRDD3 as D (5 bases). Trimming took 4 bases from V and 0 from J, leaving 11 bases between them. The CDR3 totals 14 residues. Looked up from germline, CDR1 is GEAIGNYY and CDR2 is EKD.

This clone was detected a few times. DNA of the CDR3: TGTGCCTGTGACACCATATTGGGGGATACGCGAGTCACCTGGGACACCCGACAGATGTTTTTC. It is translated as CACDTILGDTRVTWDTRQMFF. The chain employs TRDV2 and TRDJ3; TRDD3 aligns across 11 bases. Germline CDR1 and CDR2: GEAIGNYY and EKD. This CDR3 region has 21 residues. V trimming: 0 bases; J trimming: 2 bases; junction bases outside the gene matches: 11.

The gene calls are TRDV2 and TRDJ4; 8 positions match TRDD3. Germline V gene lookup returns CDR1 GEAIGNYY and CDR2 EKD. After removal of 0 bases from V and 6 bases from J, the junction contained 14 bases not matched to a gene. CDR3 length: 16 amino acids. CDR3 loop: CACDTLTGGPRGTLIF. CDR3 bases: TGTGCCTGTGACACCCTTACTGGGGGCCCAAGGGGAACCCTGATCTTT.

This clone has just a few counts. The chain recombines TRDV1 with TRDJ1, with D tentatively TRDD2 or TRDD3 (9 bases each). The CDR3 has 23 residues. The V gene's germline CDR1 is TSWWSYY and CDR2 QGS. Trimming stripped 0 bases from V and 0 bases from J, with 32 bases between. DNA for the CDR3: TGTGCTCTTGGGGAACTCCCATCCTTCCTACCCCCACTGGGGGACCCTTACACCGATAAACTCATCTTT. Protein product: CALGELPSFLPPLGDPYTDKLIF.

This clone was seen a handful of times. In the same sample, other DNA sequences code for this CDR3. The V and J genes are TRDV2 and TRDJ1; tentatively, D is TRDD2 (6 bases). The CDR3 length is 15 residues. The V end lost 7 bases, the J end lost 0 bases, and 17 bases lay between the germline ends. Germline V gene lookup returns CDR1 GEAIGNYY and CDR2 EKD. The CDR3 DNA sequence: TGTGCCTGCGACTTCCTTCCATCAAACACCGATAAACTCATCTTT. It translates to CACDFLPSNTDKLIF.